Listed here are 27 T cell receptor beta chains from one sample, sequenced in a study of shared clonotypes between healthy human individuals. Measured with immunoSEQ multiplex PCR; TCRdb has only the in-frame clones, and not every one. The sample carries about 1.1 million clones, approximately 80% recorded once. The source material was memory CD4+ T cells from PBMCs. Specified subset: CD45RA-negative fraction. The receptor set was obtained from a man younger than 35 in good health. Some clones in this sample may be carry-over from other donors' samples.

This chain joins TRBV20-1 and TRBJ1-1; TRBD1 matches 9 bases. CDR1 and CDR2 (germline): DFQATT, SNEGSKA (reference sequence). The CDR3 sequence is 11 residues long. The CDR3 nucleotides read TGCAGGGGGGACAGGGTAGCTGAAGCTTTCTTT. Its translation is CRGDRVAEAFF.

This clone was seen only once. CDR3 sequence reads: CASGALGYNEKLFF. The CDR3 DNA is TGTGCCAGCGGGGCCTTAGGGTATAATGAAAAACTGTTTTTT. V and J are TRBV2 and TRBJ1-4, with TRBD1 as a possible D gene (5 bases). CDR1 and CDR2 (germline): SNHLY, FYNNEI. V lost 8 bases to trimming and J lost 4 bases, with 14 bases between them. This CDR3 has 14 residues.

In its sample, this clone was seen a few times. V gene TRBV5-4 combines with J gene TRBJ2-7; the D gene is possibly TRBD1 (5 bases). The CDR3 totals 14 residues. Germline CDR1 and CDR2: SGHNT and YYREEE (reference sequence). With 4 bases removed from V and 2 bases from J, the gap between germline ends came to 13 bases. The CDR3 reads CASSTFKGTYEQYF. CDR3 sequence (DNA): TGTGCCAGCAGCACCTTCAAGGGGACCTACGAGCAGTACTTC.

The J gene is TRBJ2-7, the V gene TRBV30; 12 bases are a match to TRBD2. Per the germline V gene, CDR1 is GTSNPN and CDR2 is SVGIG (reference sequence). This CDR3 is built from 17 residues. Trimming took 3 bases from V and 4 from J; bases not matched to a gene: 13. In nucleotides, the CDR3 is TGTGCCTGGAGCCGTATCCCGACTAGCGGGAGCCTTTACGAGCAGTACTTC. Amino acids: CAWSRIPTSGSLYEQYF.

This sequence joins TRBV6-1 and TRBJ2-1; unclear D gene. V was trimmed by 2 bases and J by 2 bases, leaving 7 bases between them. The CDR3 covers 14 residues. Looked up from germline, CDR1 is MNHNS and CDR2 is SASEGT. Written as DNA, the CDR3 is TGTGCCAGCAGTGAACAGGCGGCCTACAATGAGCAGTTCTTC. This encodes CASSEQAAYNEQFF.

The rearrangement joins TRBV4-2 to TRBJ2-5; D may be TRBD2 (6 bases). Per germline, CDR1 LGHNA and CDR2 YNFKEQ. V lost 0 bases and J lost 1, with 21 bases in between. The CDR3 contains 19 residues. The CDR3 DNA is TGTGCCAGCAGCCAAGAAGGGAGGAGTAGTGGCGGTCCCCAAGAGACCCAGTACTTC. As protein: CASSQEGRSSGGPQETQYF.

This chain joins TRBV2 and TRBJ2-7, with D unclear. The CDR3 runs 12 residues. Germline V CDR1 and CDR2: SNHLY, FYNNEI. Trimming pared 8 bases from V and 6 bases from J, leaving 14 bases between. The CDR3 DNA sequence: TGTGCCAGCCGGTGGTGGTCAAGCGAGCAGTACTTC. Its protein product is CASRWWSSEQYF.

The chain links TRBV7-6 to TRBJ1-2; D unresolved. The V gene lost 4 bases and the J gene lost 7 bases, with 7 bases spanning the gap. The germline CDR1 and CDR2 sequences are SGHVS and FNYEAQ. The CDR3 extends over 11 amino acids. CDR3 protein: CASSSGRGYTF. CDR3 DNA: TGTGCCAGCAGCTCAGGACGTGGCTACACCTTC. Based on the CDR3 plus reference TRBV7-6 and TRBJ1-2, the full variable domain is GAGVSQSPRYKVTKRGQDVALRCDPISGHVSLYWYRQALGQGPEFLTYFNYEAQQDKSGLPNDRFSAERPEGSISTLTIQRTEQRDSAMYRCASSSGRGYTFGSGTRLTVV.

The chain uses TRBV2 and TRBJ2-5; 11 bases are shared with TRBD2. Trimming took 8 bases from V and 5 from J; bases not matched to a gene: 16. This CDR3 is built from 17 residues. Looked up from germline, CDR1 is SNHLY and CDR2 is FYNNEI. In nucleotides, the CDR3 is TGTGCCAGCGGAGGAGGGATTAGCGGGAGGGTTGGGGAGACCCAGTACTTC. As protein: CASGGGISGRVGETQYF.

Note on this clone: A much larger clone is a single base away; this may be a read error. The sample carries other DNA sequences with the same CDR3. The rearrangement links TRBV7-9 to TRBJ2-7; D is perhaps TRBD2 (5 bases). The V gene lost 5 bases and the J gene lost 6 bases, with 17 bases spanning the gap. The length of the CDR3 is 14 residues. The germline CDR1 and CDR2 sequences are SEHNR and FQNEAQ (reference sequence). The CDR3 here is CASSHSGLFREQYF. CDR3 coding DNA: TGTGCCAGCAGCCACAGCGGCCTCTTCCGCGAGCAGTACTTC.

The rearrangement uses TRBV27 and TRBJ2-4, with D possibly matching TRBD1 (5 bases). The germline V and J ends were trimmed by 4 bases and 7 bases, with 17 bases remaining between them. This CDR3 comprises 15 residues. The germline gives CDR1 MNHEY, CDR2 SMNVEV (reference sequence). CDR3 amino acids: CASSSLTAWSNIQYF. Here the CDR3 DNA reads TGTGCCAGCAGTTCCTTGACAGCATGGTCTAACATTCAGTACTTC.

V usage is TRBV7-3 and J usage is TRBJ2-3; D gene uncertain. The germline gives CDR1 SGHTA, CDR2 FQGTGA. Trimming stripped 3 bases from V and 3 bases from J, with 10 bases between. The CDR3 consists of 14 residues. Here the CDR3 DNA reads TGTGCCAGCAGCTTTATTGGTGAGACAGATACGCAGTATTTT. Translated: CASSFIGETDTQYF.

V usage is TRBV7-2 and J usage is TRBJ2-4, with D perhaps TRBD1 (7 bases). This CDR3 contains 15 residues. The ends were cut back, 5 bases at V and 8 bases at J, with 19 bases in the middle. The germline CDR1 and CDR2 sequences are SGHTA and FQGNSA. DNA of the CDR3: TGTGCCAGCAGCCCCGTAGGAGGGGGCAGGTACATTCAGTACTTC. Its protein product is CASSPVGGGRYIQYF.

This clone was recorded a few times. This chain connects TRBV5-4 to TRBJ1-1; D unresolved. The CDR3 contains 15 residues. The ends were cut back, 3 bases at V and 0 bases at J, with 12 bases in the middle. The germline V gene encodes CDR1 SGHNT and CDR2 YYREEE (reference sequence). CDR3 coding DNA: TGTGCCAGCAGCTCCCTTGGGTTGTTGAACACTGAAGCTTTCTTT. It yields the protein CASSSLGLLNTEAFF.

The count of this clone is one. The chain couples TRBV18 to TRBJ1-5; D is perhaps TRBD1 (6 bases). The CDR3 has 15 residues. V gave up 2 bases and J gave up 4 bases, with 12 bases separating them. Germline values: CDR1 KGHSH, CDR2 LQKENI. This chain's CDR3 is CASSPSRTANQPQHF. CDR3 nucleotide sequence: TGTGCCAGCTCACCATCACGGACAGCAAATCAGCCCCAGCATTTT.

Only a few counts were recorded for this clone. The chain has TRBV9 and TRBJ1-4, with 8 bases matching TRBD1. CDR1 and CDR2 (germline): SGDLS, YYNGEE. The CDR3 loop spans 14 amino acids. Germline trimming cut 2 bases from V and 6 bases from J; bases unmatched to any gene: 3. The CDR3 loop is CASSVGQGYEKLFF. The DNA for the CDR3 is TGTGCCAGCAGCGTCGGACAGGGCTATGAAAAACTGTTTTTT. Based on the CDR3 plus reference TRBV9 and TRBJ1-4, the full variable domain is DSGVTQTPKHLITATGQRVTLRCSPRSGDLSVYWYQQSLDQGLQFLIQYYNGEERAKGNILERFSAQQFPDLHSELNLSSLELGDSALYFCASSVGQGYEKLFFGSGTQLSVL.

This sequence joins TRBV29-1 and TRBJ1-1, with 7 bases that match TRBD1. Trimming removed 8 bases from V and 1 base from J; junction bases left unmatched: 10. This CDR3 spans 14 amino acids. CDR1 is SQVTM, CDR2 ANQGSEA, per germline. The CDR3 DNA sequence: TGCAGCCACTCAGGGGGGGTTTCGAACACTGAAGCTTTCTTT. It specifies CSHSGGVSNTEAFF. The complete variable domain, with remaining parts taken from reference TRBV29-1 and TRBJ1-1, reads SAVISQKPSRDICQRGTSLTIQCQVDSQVTMMFWYRQQPGQSLTLIATANQGSEATYESGFVIDKFPISRPNLTFSTLTVSNMSPEDSSIYLCSHSGGVSNTEAFFGQGTRLTVV.

Only a few counts were recorded for this clone. The V gene is TRBV6-1, the J gene TRBJ1-5; tentatively, D is TRBD1 (5 bases). The length of the CDR3 is 14 residues. Germline CDR1 MNHNS, CDR2 SASEGT. Between the trimmed V and J ends, which lost 2 bases and 6 bases, there was a span of 11 bases. The CDR3 reads CASSEPVGGQPQHF. CDR3 nucleotides: TGTGCCAGCAGTGAACCCGTCGGGGGTCAGCCCCAGCATTTT.

The chain's CDR3 is CASSPGGGRGQNIQYF. DNA of the CDR3: TGTGCCAGCAGTCCGGGAGGCGGGAGAGGGCAAAACATTCAGTACTTC. The gene calls are TRBV28 and TRBJ2-4, with TRBD2 matching 7 bases. This CDR3 spans 16 amino acids. CDR1 is MDHEN, CDR2 SYDVKM, per germline. Trimming at V came to 5 bases and at J to 5 bases, leaving 12 bases not matched to a gene.

To note about this clone: It is likely a read error: a sequence one base away is far more abundant. Additional DNA sequences in this sample encode the identical CDR3. V usage is TRBV5-1 and J usage is TRBJ1-2; no definite D call. Per the germline V gene, CDR1 is SGHRS and CDR2 is YFSETQ. The V and J ends lost 4 bases and 1 base respectively, with 14 bases between them. The CDR3 has 15 amino acids. In DNA form, the CDR3 reads TGCGCCAGCAGCCTGAGTCCCACAGTTAACTATGGCTACACCTTC. Translation: CASSLSPTVNYGYTF.

The J gene is TRBJ2-2, the V gene TRBV7-7; D is unresolved. Trimming left V 6 bases short and J 7 bases short, with 15 bases between. The length of the CDR3 is 14 residues. Germline V gene data show CDR1 as SSHAT and CDR2 as FNYEAQ (reference sequence). The CDR3 loop is CASRYSGDSGELFF. CDR3 DNA sequence: TGTGCCAGCAGATACTCTGGCGATAGCGGGGAGCTGTTTTTT.

The chain recombines TRBV6-5 with TRBJ2-6, with D tentatively TRBD1 (6 bases). Germline CDR1 MNHEY, CDR2 SVGAGI. The CDR3 is 15 amino acids. V was trimmed by 6 bases and J by 2 bases, leaving 11 bases between them. For the CDR3, the DNA is TGTGCCAGCAGAAAGACAGGAACTGGGGCCAACGTCCTGACTTTC. Its translation: CASRKTGTGANVLTF.

On this clone: This sample also contains other DNA sequences that code for the same CDR3. Here the CDR3 reads CASSQGQGGETQYF. The CDR3 region has the DNA TGCGCCAGCAGCCAAGGGCAGGGAGGAGAGACCCAGTACTTC. V is TRBV5-1 and J is TRBJ2-5; perhaps TRBD2 as D (6 bases). CDR1 and CDR2 (germline): SGHRS, YFSETQ. The V and J ends lost 4 bases and 4 bases respectively, with 14 bases between them. The CDR3 has 14 residues.

The rearrangement links TRBV5-1 to TRBJ2-3; D might be TRBD2 (5 bases). Trimming pared 0 bases from V and 3 bases from J, leaving 8 bases between. The CDR3 covers 14 residues. Per the germline V gene, CDR1 is SGHRS and CDR2 is YFSETQ. The DNA of the CDR3 is TGCGCCAGCAGCTTGGGGCGGGTGACAGATACGCAGTATTTT. Protein product: CASSLGRVTDTQYF.

The J gene is TRBJ2-7, the V gene TRBV10-3, with 8 bases aligning to TRBD1. Germline assignment: CDR1 ENHRY and CDR2 SYGVKD. V shed 6 bases and J 6 bases; nucleotides not matched to a gene: 13. CDR3 length equals 15 residues. The CDR3 coding sequence is TGTGCCATCAGCGCCGGGGCAGGGGGCAAAGGCGAGCAGTACTTC. Protein sequence: CAISAGAGGKGEQYF.

This clone was seen only a few times. This chain joins TRBV27 and TRBJ2-1, with D tentatively TRBD2 (6 bases). The CDR3 is 14 residues long. V lost 7 bases and J lost 8, with 18 bases in between. From germline, CDR1 is MNHEY and CDR2 SMNVEV (reference sequence). This CDR3 is CASTPLAERDEQFF. The CDR3 nucleotides read TGTGCCAGCACGCCCTTAGCGGAGAGGGATGAGCAGTTCTTC.

This rearrangement joins TRBV28 to TRBJ1-1; 7 nucleotides match TRBD1. Unmatched junction bases numbered 11, after V lost 3 bases and J lost 7 bases. The germline V gene has CDR1 MDHEN and CDR2 SYDVKM. This CDR3 comprises 15 residues. The chain's CDR3 is CASSLPRGAVGEAFF. Here the CDR3 DNA reads TGTGCCAGCAGTTTGCCCAGGGGGGCTGTGGGTGAAGCTTTCTTT.